These 16 T cell receptor beta chains were sequenced from one sample in a study of blood T cell repertoires in COVID-19. Using immunoSEQ multiplex PCR, the repertoire was profiled, and TCRdb retains in-frame clones only, with some absent. The sample includes roughly 240,000 clones, 70% to 90% of them seen just once. Specimen: PBMCs or T cells enriched from blood (not recorded which). Receptor source: a woman between 45 and 60 years old with acute COVID-19.

This clone is a singleton in its sample. The chain carries TRBV4-2 and TRBJ1-2; D might be TRBD1 (5 bases). Germline-derived CDR1 and CDR2 are LGHNA and YNFKEQ. The CDR3 is made up of 15 amino acids. The V gene lost 4 bases and the J gene lost 5 bases, with 17 bases spanning the gap. The chain's CDR3 is CASSRERTLLYGYTF. The CDR3 DNA is TGTGCCAGCAGCCGAGAGAGGACACTCTTGTATGGCTACACCTTC.

This sequence joins TRBV6-2 or TRBV6-3 and TRBJ2-5; 9 positions match TRBD1. CDR3 length: 14 residues. Germline V gene data show CDR1 as MNHEY and CDR2 as SVGEGT. V was pared by 4 bases and J by 7 bases, with 7 bases of the junction left unmatched. The CDR3 spells CASSSRDRARTQYF. CDR3 nucleotide sequence: TGTGCCAGCAGTTCTCGGGACAGGGCAAGGACCCAGTACTTC.

This chain links TRBV6-5 with TRBJ1-2; TRBD1 matches 10 bases. The trim removed 6 bases at V and 4 bases at J, leaving 5 bases unmatched. The CDR3 length is 14 residues. Germline V gene lookup returns CDR1 MNHEY and CDR2 SVGAGI. The CDR3 reads CASRRQGASYGYTF. The CDR3 DNA reads as TGTGCCAGCAGACGACAGGGGGCCAGCTATGGCTACACCTTC.

The rearrangement joins TRBV30 to TRBJ1-2; perhaps TRBD1 as D (6 bases). Trimming removed 5 bases at V and 4 bases at J, with 17 bases between. The V gene's germline CDR1 is GTSNPN and CDR2 SVGIG (reference sequence). This CDR3 region has 14 residues. For the CDR3, the DNA is TGTGCCTGGGATGCAGAACAGGGCGTCTATGGCTACACCTTC. Its translation is CAWDAEQGVYGYTF.

For the CDR3, the DNA is TGTGCCAGCAGCGAGCGGAGAGGGACAGGGTCAGAGTACACTGAAGCTTTCTTT. This sequence encodes CASSERRGTGSEYTEAFF. This rearrangement joins TRBV9 to TRBJ1-1; 9 nucleotides align to TRBD1. In germline, CDR1 is SGDLS, CDR2 YYNGEE. The CDR3 extends over 18 amino acids. V shed 3 bases, J shed 3 bases, and the junction held 15 bases outside the gene matches.

In its sample, this clone was seen once. The chain is built from TRBV7-8 and TRBJ2-5; 9 bases fit TRBD1. This CDR3 comprises 15 residues. V was pared by 6 bases and J by 4 bases, with 9 bases of the junction left unmatched. Germline values: CDR1 SGHVS, CDR2 FQNEAQ. Here the CDR3 reads CASRGDRDRAETQYF. CDR3 sequence (DNA): TGTGCCAGCAGAGGGGACAGGGACAGGGCAGAGACCCAGTACTTC.

The V and J genes are TRBV27 and TRBJ1-2; D possibly corresponds to TRBD1 (6 bases). There are 15 residues in the CDR3. CDR1 and CDR2 from the germline V gene are MNHEY and SMNVEV (reference sequence). V lost 5 bases, J lost 4 bases, and 17 bases lay in between. The CDR3 coding sequence is TGTGCCAGCAGTCCCGGGACAAACCCTATCTATGGCTACACCTTC. The encoded protein is CASSPGTNPIYGYTF.

The chain combines TRBV5-1 with TRBJ1-1; D gene uncertain. This CDR3 contains 13 residues. From germline, CDR1 is SGHRS and CDR2 YFSETQ. With 5 bases removed from V and 1 base from J, the gap between germline ends came to 9 bases. The CDR3 loop is CASRDSQNTEAFF. CDR3 DNA: TGCGCCAGCAGGGACTCACAGAACACTGAAGCTTTCTTT.

Only one count was recorded for this clone. The rearrangement joins TRBV7-3 to TRBJ2-1; D might be TRBD2 (6 bases). The ends were cut back, 2 bases at V and 1 base at J, with 12 bases in the middle. This CDR3 contains 16 residues. Germline-derived CDR1 and CDR2 are SGHTA and FQGTGA. The CDR3 loop is CASSLYPGDSYNEQFF. The CDR3 nucleotides read TGTGCCAGCAGCTTATACCCGGGGGATTCCTACAATGAGCAGTTCTTC.

V gene TRBV29-1 combines with J gene TRBJ2-7; 8 nucleotides line up with TRBD1. This CDR3 region has 13 residues. Germline V gene data show CDR1 as SQVTM and CDR2 as ANQGSEA. After removal of 6 bases from V and 7 bases from J, the junction contained 11 bases not matched to a gene. The CDR3 is CSVAPQGAGEQYF. The CDR3 DNA reads TGCAGCGTGGCTCCTCAGGGGGCAGGGGAGCAGTACTTC.

The rearrangement links TRBV6-1 to TRBJ2-2, with D possibly matching TRBD2 (7 bases). V lost 2 bases and J 2 bases, leaving 15 bases between the germline ends. The CDR3 totals 17 residues. Germline assignment: CDR1 MNHNS and CDR2 SASEGT. The CDR3 spells CASSERGGSTNTGELFF. Here the CDR3 DNA reads TGTGCCAGCAGTGAAAGGGGGGGGTCTACCAACACCGGGGAGCTGTTTTTT.

The rearrangement joins TRBV7-9 to TRBJ2-2; 8 bases are a match to TRBD1. The CDR3 has 14 residues. Germline assignment: CDR1 SEHNR and CDR2 FQNEAQ (reference sequence). The ends lost 8 bases at V and 3 bases at J; junction bases unmatched: 5. The CDR3 region has the DNA TGTGCCAGCCCCGGGACAGGAGACACCGGGGAGCTGTTTTTT. It is translated as CASPGTGDTGELFF.

V is TRBV6-5 and J is TRBJ1-2, with D tentatively TRBD1 (5 bases). The germline V gene encodes CDR1 MNHEY and CDR2 SVGAGI. This CDR3 is built from 14 residues. Trimming shortened V by 6 bases and J by 3 bases, and 14 bases separated the two germline ends. This CDR3 is CASRSRVGDYGYTF. In DNA, the CDR3 is TGTGCCAGCAGGAGCAGGGTTGGTGACTATGGCTACACCTTC.

The gene calls are TRBV12-3 or TRBV12-4 and TRBJ2-1; D not resolved. The CDR3 is 13 amino acids. Trimming cost V 2 bases and J 6 bases, with 8 bases left between them. The CDR3 protein is CASSLPNGNEQFF. CDR3 in DNA: TGTGCCAGCAGTTTACCTAACGGCAATGAGCAGTTCTTC.

The genes are TRBV6-1 and TRBJ2-4, with 8 bases identical to TRBD2. The CDR3 runs 16 residues. The J segment lost 10 bases and the V segment lost 1 base, leaving 12 bases of the junction unmatched. CDR1 MNHNS and CDR2 SASEGT come from the germline V gene. The CDR3 sequence: CASSEGSGGTWGIQYF. For the CDR3, the DNA is TGTGCCAGCAGTGAAGGAAGCGGGGGCACCTGGGGGATTCAGTACTTC.

The chain joins TRBV11-2 to TRBJ1-6; 7 nucleotides match TRBD1. Germline loops: CDR1 SGHAT, CDR2 FQNNGV. This CDR3 has 15 residues. Germline trimming cut 5 bases from V and 7 bases from J; bases unmatched to any gene: 8. As DNA, the CDR3 is TGTGCCAGCAGCACGCACTTGACAGGGAATTCACCCCTCCACTTT. Its translation is CASSTHLTGNSPLHF.